This T cell receptor (beta chain) stems from a study of control samples from healthy donors and cancer patients. The CDR3 covers 16 residues. Germline V gene lookup returns CDR1 LNHDA and CDR2 SQIVND (reference sequence). V was cut by 4 bases and J by 5 bases, with 18 bases left in between. Assay: immunoSEQ multiplex PCR; the TCRdb copy retains only in-frame clones and omits some. The profile shows roughly 130,000 clones, 93% of them singletons. Sequencing used PBMCs. The chain links TRBV19 to TRBJ1-5, with a weak D call TRBD1 (6 bases). The sequence came from a man in his forties or fifties with head and neck cancer. CDR3 coding DNA: TGTGCCAGTAGTAGTATGGGGAACAGGGTGGATCAGCCCCAGCATTTT. Translating it yields CASSSMGNRVDQPQHF.